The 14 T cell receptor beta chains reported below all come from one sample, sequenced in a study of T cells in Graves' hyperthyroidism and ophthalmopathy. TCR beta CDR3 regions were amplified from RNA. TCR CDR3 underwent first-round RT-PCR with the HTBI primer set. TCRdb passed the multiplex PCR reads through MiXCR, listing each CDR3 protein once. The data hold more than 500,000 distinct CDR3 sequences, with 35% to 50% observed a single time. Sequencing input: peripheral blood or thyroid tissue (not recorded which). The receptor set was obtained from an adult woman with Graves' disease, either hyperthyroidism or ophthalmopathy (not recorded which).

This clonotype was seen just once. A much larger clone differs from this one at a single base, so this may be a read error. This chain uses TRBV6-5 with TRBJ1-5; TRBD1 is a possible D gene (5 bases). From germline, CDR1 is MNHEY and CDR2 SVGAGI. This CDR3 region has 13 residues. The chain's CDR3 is CAGSYSTDQPQHF. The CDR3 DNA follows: TGTGCCGGCAGTTACTCGACAGATCAGCCCCAGCATTTT.

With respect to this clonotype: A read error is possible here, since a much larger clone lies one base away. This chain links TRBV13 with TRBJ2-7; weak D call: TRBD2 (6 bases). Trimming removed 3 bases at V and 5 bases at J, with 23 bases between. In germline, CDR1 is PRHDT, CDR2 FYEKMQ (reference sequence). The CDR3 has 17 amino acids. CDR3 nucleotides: TGTGCCAGCAGCTTGACCATAGCGGACTTAGGACGTGACGAGCAGTACTTC. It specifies CASSLTIADLGRDEQYF.

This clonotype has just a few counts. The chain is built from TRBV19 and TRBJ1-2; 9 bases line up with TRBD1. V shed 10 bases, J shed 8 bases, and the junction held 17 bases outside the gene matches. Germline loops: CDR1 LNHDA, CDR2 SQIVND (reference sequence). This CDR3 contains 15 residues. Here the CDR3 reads CATTNSRDRAEGYTF. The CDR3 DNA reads TGTGCCACTACGAATAGCCGGGACAGGGCGGAAGGCTACACCTTC.

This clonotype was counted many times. CDR3 protein: CASSQGGGLQPQHF. The CDR3 DNA is TGCGCCAGCAGCCAAGGGGGCGGCCTTCAGCCCCAGCATTTT. J is TRBJ1-5 and V is TRBV4-1; possible D gene TRBD1, 5 bases. The CDR3 is 14 residues long. Trimming pared 1 base from V and 6 bases from J, leaving 10 bases between. The germline V gene encodes CDR1 MGHRA and CDR2 YSYEKL.

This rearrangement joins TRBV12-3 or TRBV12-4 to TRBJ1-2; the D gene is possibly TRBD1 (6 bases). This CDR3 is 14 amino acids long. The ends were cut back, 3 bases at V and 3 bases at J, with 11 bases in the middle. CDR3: CASSFRGADYGYTF. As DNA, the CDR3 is TGTGCCAGCAGTTTTCGGGGGGCTGACTATGGCTACACCTTC.

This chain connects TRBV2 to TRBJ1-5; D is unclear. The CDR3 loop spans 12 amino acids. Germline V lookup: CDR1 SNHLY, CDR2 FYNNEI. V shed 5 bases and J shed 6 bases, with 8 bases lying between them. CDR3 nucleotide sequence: TGTGCCAGCAGTACGGGGAGTCAGCCCCAGCATTTT. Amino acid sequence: CASSTGSQPQHF.

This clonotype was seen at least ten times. Here the CDR3 reads CSVGRTNEKLFF. The CDR3, as DNA: TGCAGCGTGGGACGAACTAATGAAAAACTGTTTTTT. J is TRBJ1-4 and V is TRBV29-1; tentative D call: TRBD1 (5 bases). Between the trimmed V and J ends, which lost 6 bases and 1 base, there was a span of 6 bases. The CDR3 loop spans 12 amino acids. Germline CDR1 and CDR2: SQVTM and ANQGSEA.

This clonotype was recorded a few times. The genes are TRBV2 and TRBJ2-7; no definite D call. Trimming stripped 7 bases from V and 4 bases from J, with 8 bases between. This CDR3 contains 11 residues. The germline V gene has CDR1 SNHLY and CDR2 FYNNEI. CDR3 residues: CASTPQYEQYF. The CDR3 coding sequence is TGTGCCAGCACCCCGCAGTACGAGCAGTACTTC.

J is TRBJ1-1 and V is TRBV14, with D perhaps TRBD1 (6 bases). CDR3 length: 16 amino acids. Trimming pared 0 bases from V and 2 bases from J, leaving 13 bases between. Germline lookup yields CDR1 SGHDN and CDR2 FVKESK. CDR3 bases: TGTGCCAGCAGCCAAGACAGGGGCAGGGACAACACTGAAGCTTTCTTT. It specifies CASSQDRGRDNTEAFF. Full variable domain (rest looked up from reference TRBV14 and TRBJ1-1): EAGVTQFPSHSVIEKGQTVTLRCDPISGHDNLYWYRRVMGKEIKFLLHFVKESKQDESGMPNNRFLAERTGGTYSTLKVQPAELEDSGVYFCASSQDRGRDNTEAFFGQGTRLTVV.

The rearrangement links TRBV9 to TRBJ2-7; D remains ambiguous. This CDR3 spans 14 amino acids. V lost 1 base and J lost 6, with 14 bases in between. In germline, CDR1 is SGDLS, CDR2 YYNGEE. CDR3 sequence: CASSVKDRSPEQYF. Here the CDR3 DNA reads TGTGCCAGCAGCGTAAAGGATCGAAGTCCCGAGCAGTACTTC.

This chain's CDR3 is CASSLGLDPDTQYF. Written as DNA, the CDR3 is TGTGCCAGCAGCCTCGGACTAGACCCAGATACGCAGTATTTT. The chain carries TRBV7-2 and TRBJ2-3; 7 bases agree with TRBD2. The J segment lost 4 bases and the V segment lost 5 bases, leaving 6 bases of the junction unmatched. The CDR3 consists of 14 residues. Germline V gene lookup returns CDR1 SGHTA and CDR2 FQGNSA.

The CDR3: CASSLYLGHSYEQYF. The CDR3 coding sequence is TGCGCCAGCAGCTTGTATTTGGGACACTCCTACGAGCAGTACTTC. The chain is built from TRBV5-1 and TRBJ2-7, with D possibly matching TRBD1 (6 bases). Germline CDR1 reads SGHRS; CDR2 reads YFSETQ. Trimming shortened V by 1 base and J by 0 bases, and 11 bases separated the two germline ends. The CDR3 loop spans 15 amino acids.

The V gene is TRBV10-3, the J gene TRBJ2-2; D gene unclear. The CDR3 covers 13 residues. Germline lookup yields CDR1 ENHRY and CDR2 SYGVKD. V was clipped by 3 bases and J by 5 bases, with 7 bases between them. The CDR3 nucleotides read TGTGCCATCAGTGACAGCTTAACCGGGGAGCTGTTTTTT. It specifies CAISDSLTGELFF.

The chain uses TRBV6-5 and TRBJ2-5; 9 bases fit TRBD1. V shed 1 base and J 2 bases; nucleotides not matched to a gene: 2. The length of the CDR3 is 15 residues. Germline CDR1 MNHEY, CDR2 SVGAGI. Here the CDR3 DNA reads TGTGCCAGCAGTTACTATGGACAGGGGCAAGAGACCCAGTACTTC. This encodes CASSYYGQGQETQYF.